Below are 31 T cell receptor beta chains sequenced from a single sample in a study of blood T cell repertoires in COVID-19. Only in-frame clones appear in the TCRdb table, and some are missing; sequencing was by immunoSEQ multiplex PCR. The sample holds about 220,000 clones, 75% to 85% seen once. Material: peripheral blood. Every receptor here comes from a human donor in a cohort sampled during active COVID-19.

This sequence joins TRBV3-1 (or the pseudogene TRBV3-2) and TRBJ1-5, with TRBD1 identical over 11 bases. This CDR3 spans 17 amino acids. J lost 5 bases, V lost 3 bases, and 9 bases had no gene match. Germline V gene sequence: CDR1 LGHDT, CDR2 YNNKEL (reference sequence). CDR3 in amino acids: CASSHQDRGPKDQPQHF. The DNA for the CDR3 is TGTGCCAGCAGCCATCAGGACAGGGGGCCCAAAGATCAGCCCCAGCATTTT.

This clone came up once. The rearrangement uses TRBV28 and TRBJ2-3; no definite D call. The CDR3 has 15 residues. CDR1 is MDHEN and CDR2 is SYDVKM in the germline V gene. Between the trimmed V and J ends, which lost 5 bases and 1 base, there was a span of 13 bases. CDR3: CASSRVRPGTDTQYF. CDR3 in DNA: TGTGCCAGCAGTCGGGTCCGGCCCGGCACAGATACGCAGTATTTT. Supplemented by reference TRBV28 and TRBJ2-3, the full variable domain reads DVKVTQSSRYLVKRTGEKVFLECVQDMDHENMFWYRQDPGLGLRLIYFSYDVKMKEKGDIPEGYSVSREKKERFSLILESASTNQTSMYLCASSRVRPGTDTQYFGPGTRLTVL.

The CDR3 sequence is CASRPGQRNSPLHF. DNA of the CDR3: TGTGCCAGCAGGCCGGGACAGAGAAATTCACCCCTCCACTTT. The rearrangement joins TRBV2 to TRBJ1-6; 7 bases are a match to TRBD1. The CDR3 runs to 14 residues. Germline values: CDR1 SNHLY, CDR2 FYNNEI. The junction had 6 bases not matched to a gene; V was cut back by 6 bases and J by 7 bases.

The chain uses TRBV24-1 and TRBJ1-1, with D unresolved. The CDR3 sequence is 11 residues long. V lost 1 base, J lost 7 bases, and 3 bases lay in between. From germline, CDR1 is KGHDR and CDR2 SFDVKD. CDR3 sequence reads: CATSDFHEAFF. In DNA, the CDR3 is TGTGCCACCAGTGATTTTCATGAAGCTTTCTTT.

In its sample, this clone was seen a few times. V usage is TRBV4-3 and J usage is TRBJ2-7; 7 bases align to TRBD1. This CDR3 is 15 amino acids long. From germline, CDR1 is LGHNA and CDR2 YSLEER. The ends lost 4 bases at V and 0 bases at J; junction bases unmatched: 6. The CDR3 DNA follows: TGCGCCAGCAGCCGAGGGGGCGAGGGCTCCTACGAGCAGTACTTC. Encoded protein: CASSRGGEGSYEQYF.

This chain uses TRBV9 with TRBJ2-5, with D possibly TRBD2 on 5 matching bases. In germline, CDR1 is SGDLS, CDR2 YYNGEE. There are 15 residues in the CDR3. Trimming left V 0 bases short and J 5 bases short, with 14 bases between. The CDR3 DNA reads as TGTGCCAGCAGCGTAGATGAAGGGTCGGGGGAGACCCAGTACTTC. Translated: CASSVDEGSGETQYF.

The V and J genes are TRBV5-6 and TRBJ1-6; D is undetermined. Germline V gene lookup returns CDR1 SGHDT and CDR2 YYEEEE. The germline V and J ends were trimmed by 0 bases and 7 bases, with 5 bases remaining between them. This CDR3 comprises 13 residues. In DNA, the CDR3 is TGTGCCAGCAGCTTGGACTGGAATTCACCCCTCCACTTT. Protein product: CASSLDWNSPLHF.

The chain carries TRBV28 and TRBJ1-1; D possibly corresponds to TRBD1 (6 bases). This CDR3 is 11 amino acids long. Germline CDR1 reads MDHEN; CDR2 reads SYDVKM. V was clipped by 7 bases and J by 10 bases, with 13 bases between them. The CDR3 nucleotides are TGTGCCAGCACCGCTGGGGGGGCAGCTTTCTTT. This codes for CASTAGGAAFF.

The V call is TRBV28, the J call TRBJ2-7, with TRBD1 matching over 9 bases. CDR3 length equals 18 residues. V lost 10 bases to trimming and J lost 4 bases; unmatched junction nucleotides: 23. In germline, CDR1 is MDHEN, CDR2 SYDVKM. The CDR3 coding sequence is TGTGCCACCAGCGGGACAGGGAGACCATCGCCCGGACTTTACGAGCAGTACTTC. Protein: CATSGTGRPSPGLYEQYF.

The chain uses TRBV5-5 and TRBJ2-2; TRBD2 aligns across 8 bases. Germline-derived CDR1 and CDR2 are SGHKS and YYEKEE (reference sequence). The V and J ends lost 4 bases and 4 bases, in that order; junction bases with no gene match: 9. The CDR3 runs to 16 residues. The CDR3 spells CASSPGVAGLTGELFF. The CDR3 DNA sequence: TGTGCCAGCAGCCCCGGGGTAGCGGGGCTCACCGGGGAGCTGTTTTTT.

CDR3 protein: CASSTAGAGGSETQYF. The CDR3 DNA reads as TGTGCCAGCAGTACAGCTGGGGCAGGGGGGAGCGAGACCCAGTACTTC. The V call is TRBV7-9, the J call TRBJ2-5; tentative D call: TRBD1 (7 bases). The CDR3 extends over 16 amino acids. Germline CDR1 reads SEHNR; CDR2 reads FQNEAQ (reference sequence). Trimming cost V 6 bases and J 5 bases, with 22 bases left between them.

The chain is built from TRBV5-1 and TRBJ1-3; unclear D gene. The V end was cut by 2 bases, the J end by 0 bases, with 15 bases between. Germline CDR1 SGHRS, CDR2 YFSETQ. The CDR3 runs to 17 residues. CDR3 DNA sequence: TGCGCCAGCAGCTTCCCAGTAAGAACCACCTCTGGAAACACCATATATTTT. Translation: CASSFPVRTTSGNTIYF.

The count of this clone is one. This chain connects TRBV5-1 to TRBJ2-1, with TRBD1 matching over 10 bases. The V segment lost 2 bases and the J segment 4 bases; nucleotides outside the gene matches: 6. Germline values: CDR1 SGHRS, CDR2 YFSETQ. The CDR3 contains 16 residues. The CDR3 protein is CASSLSPGQGYNEQFF. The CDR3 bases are TGCGCCAGCAGCTTATCCCCGGGACAGGGGTACAATGAGCAGTTCTTC.

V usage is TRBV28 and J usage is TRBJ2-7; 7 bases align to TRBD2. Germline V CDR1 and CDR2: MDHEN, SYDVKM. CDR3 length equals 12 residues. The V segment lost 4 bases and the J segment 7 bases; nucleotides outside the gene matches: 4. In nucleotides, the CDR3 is TGTGCCAGCAGTTCCGCCGGGAGGGAGCAGTACTTC. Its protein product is CASSSAGREQYF.

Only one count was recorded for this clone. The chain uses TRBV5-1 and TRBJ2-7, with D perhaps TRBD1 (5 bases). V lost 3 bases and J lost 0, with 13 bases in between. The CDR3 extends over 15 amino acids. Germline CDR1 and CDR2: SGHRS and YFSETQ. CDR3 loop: CASSYSTGDSYEQYF. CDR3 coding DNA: TGCGCCAGCAGCTACTCTACAGGAGACTCCTACGAGCAGTACTTC.

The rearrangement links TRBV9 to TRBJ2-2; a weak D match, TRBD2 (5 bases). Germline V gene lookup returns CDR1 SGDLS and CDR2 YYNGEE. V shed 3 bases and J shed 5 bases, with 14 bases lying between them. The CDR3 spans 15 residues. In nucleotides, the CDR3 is TGTGCCAGCAGCGAGAGGGCACAGTGGACCGGGGAGCTGTTTTTT. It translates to CASSERAQWTGELFF.

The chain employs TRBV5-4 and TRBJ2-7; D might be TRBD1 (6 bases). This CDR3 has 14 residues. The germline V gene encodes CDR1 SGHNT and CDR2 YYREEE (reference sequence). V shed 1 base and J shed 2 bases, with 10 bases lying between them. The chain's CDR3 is CASSLSQGTYEQYF. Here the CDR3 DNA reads TGTGCCAGCAGCTTGAGCCAGGGGACCTACGAGCAGTACTTC.

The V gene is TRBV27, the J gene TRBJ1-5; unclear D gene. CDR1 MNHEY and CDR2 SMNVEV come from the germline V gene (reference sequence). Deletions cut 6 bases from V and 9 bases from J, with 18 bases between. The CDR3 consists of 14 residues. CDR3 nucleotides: TGTGCCAGCAGCCCGTCAACTAGCCGTCGGCCCCAGCATTTT. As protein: CASSPSTSRRPQHF.

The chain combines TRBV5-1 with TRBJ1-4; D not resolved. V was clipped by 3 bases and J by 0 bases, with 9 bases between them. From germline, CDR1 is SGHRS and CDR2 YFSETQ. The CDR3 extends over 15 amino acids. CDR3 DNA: TGCGCCAGCAGCTACCGGGAATCAACTAATGAAAAACTGTTTTTT. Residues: CASSYRESTNEKLFF. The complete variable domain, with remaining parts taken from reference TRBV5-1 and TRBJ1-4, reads KAGVTQTPRYLIKTRGQQVTLSCSPISGHRSVSWYQQTPGQGLQFLFEYFSETQRNKGNFPGRFSGRQFSNSRSEMNVSTLELGDSALYLCASSYRESTNEKLFFGSGTQLSVL.

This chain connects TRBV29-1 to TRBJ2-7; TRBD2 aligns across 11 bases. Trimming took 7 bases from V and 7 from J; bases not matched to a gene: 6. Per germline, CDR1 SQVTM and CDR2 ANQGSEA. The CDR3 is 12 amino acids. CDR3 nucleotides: TGCAGCGCGGGACTAGCGGTGGGGGAGCAGTACTTC. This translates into CSAGLAVGEQYF.

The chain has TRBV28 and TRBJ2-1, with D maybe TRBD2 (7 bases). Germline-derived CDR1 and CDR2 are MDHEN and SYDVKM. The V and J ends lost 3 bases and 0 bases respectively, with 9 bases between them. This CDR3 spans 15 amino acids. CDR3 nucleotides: TGTGCCAGCAGTTTCGGGGGGCACTCCTACAATGAGCAGTTCTTC. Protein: CASSFGGHSYNEQFF.

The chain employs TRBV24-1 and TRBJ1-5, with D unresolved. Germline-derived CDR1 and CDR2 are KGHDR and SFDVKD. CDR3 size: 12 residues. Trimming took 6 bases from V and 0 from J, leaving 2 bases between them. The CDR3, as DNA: TGTGCCACCAGTTATAGCAATCAGCCCCAGCATTTT. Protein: CATSYSNQPQHF.

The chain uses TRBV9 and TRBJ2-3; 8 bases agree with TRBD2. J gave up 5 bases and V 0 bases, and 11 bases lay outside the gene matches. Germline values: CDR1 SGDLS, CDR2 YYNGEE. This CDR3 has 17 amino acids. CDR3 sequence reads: CASSVGLGGGMGDTQYF. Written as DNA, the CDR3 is TGTGCCAGCAGCGTAGGACTCGGCGGGGGGATGGGAGATACGCAGTATTTT.

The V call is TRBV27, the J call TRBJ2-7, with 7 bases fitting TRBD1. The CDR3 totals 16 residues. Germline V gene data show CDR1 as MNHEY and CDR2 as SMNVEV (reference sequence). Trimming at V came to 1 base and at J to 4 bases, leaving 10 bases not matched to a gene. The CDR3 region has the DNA TGTGCCAGCAGTTTATACCCCCCGGGACAGCTATACGAGCAGTACTTC. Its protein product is CASSLYPPGQLYEQYF.

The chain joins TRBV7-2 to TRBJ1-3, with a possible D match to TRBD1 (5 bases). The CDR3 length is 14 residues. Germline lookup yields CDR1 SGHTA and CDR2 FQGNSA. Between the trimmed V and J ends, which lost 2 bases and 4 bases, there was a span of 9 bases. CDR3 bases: TGTGCCAGCAGCTTATGGGGGGTGGGAAACACCATATATTTT. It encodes CASSLWGVGNTIYF.

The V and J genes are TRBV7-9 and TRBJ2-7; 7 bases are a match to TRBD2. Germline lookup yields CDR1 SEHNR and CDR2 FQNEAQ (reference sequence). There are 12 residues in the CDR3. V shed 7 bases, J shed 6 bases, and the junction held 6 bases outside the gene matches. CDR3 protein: CASTLGGIEQYF. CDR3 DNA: TGTGCCAGCACCCTCGGGGGGATCGAGCAGTACTTC. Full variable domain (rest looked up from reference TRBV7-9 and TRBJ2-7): DTGVSQNPRHKITKRGQNVTFRCDPISEHNRLYWYRQTLGQGPEFLTYFQNEAQLEKSRLLSDRFSAERPKGSFSTLEIQRTEQGDSAMYLCASTLGGIEQYFGPGTRLTVT.

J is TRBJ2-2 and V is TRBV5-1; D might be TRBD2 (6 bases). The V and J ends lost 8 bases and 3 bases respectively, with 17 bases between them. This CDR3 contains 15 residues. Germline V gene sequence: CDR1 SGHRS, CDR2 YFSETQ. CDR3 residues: CASTSGAGYTGELFF. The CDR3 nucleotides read TGCGCCAGTACCTCTGGGGCGGGATACACCGGGGAGCTGTTTTTT.

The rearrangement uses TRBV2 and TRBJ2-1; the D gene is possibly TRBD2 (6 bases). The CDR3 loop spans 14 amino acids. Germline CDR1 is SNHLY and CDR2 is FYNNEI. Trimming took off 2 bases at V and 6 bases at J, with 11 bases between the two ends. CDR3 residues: CASSETVTSNEQFF. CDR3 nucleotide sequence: TGTGCCAGCAGTGAAACGGTGACTAGCAATGAGCAGTTCTTC.

The CDR3 nucleotides are TGTGCCAGCAGTTTATTTAAACAGCTCTACACCTTC. The encoded protein is CASSLFKQLYTF. The V call is TRBV12-3 or TRBV12-4, the J call TRBJ1-2; D not certain. The CDR3 totals 12 residues. V lost 2 bases, J lost 10 bases, and 11 bases lay in between.

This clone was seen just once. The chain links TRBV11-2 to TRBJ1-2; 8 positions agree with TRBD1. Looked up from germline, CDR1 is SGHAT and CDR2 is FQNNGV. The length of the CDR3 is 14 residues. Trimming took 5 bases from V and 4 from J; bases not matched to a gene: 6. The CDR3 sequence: CASSLNRGGYGYTF. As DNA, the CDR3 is TGTGCCAGCAGCCTGAACAGGGGGGGCTATGGCTACACCTTC.

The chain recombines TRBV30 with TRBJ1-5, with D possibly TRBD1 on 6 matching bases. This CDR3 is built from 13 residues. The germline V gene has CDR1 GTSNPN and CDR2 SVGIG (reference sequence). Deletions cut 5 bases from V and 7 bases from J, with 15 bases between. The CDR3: CAWGVGAGQPQHF. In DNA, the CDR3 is TGTGCCTGGGGGGTGGGGGCAGGGCAGCCCCAGCATTTT.